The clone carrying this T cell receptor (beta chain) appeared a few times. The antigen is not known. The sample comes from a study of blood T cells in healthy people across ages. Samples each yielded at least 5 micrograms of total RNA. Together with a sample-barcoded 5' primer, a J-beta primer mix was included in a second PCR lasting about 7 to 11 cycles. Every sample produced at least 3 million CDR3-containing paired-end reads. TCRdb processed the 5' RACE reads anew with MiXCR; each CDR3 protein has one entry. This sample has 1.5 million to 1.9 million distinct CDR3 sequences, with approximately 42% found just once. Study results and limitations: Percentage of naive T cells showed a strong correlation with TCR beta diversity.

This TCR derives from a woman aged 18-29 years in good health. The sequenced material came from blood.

CDR3 coding DNA: TGTGCCAGCAGTTATCAGACCAGGGTGGACTATGGCTACACCTTC. Its protein product is CASSYQTRVDYGYTF. The chain joins TRBV6-6 to TRBJ1-2; D is perhaps TRBD1 (5 bases). Deletions cut 3 bases from V and 3 bases from J, with 14 bases between. Germline V gene data show CDR1 as MNHNY and CDR2 as SVGAGI (reference sequence). The CDR3 sequence is 15 residues long.